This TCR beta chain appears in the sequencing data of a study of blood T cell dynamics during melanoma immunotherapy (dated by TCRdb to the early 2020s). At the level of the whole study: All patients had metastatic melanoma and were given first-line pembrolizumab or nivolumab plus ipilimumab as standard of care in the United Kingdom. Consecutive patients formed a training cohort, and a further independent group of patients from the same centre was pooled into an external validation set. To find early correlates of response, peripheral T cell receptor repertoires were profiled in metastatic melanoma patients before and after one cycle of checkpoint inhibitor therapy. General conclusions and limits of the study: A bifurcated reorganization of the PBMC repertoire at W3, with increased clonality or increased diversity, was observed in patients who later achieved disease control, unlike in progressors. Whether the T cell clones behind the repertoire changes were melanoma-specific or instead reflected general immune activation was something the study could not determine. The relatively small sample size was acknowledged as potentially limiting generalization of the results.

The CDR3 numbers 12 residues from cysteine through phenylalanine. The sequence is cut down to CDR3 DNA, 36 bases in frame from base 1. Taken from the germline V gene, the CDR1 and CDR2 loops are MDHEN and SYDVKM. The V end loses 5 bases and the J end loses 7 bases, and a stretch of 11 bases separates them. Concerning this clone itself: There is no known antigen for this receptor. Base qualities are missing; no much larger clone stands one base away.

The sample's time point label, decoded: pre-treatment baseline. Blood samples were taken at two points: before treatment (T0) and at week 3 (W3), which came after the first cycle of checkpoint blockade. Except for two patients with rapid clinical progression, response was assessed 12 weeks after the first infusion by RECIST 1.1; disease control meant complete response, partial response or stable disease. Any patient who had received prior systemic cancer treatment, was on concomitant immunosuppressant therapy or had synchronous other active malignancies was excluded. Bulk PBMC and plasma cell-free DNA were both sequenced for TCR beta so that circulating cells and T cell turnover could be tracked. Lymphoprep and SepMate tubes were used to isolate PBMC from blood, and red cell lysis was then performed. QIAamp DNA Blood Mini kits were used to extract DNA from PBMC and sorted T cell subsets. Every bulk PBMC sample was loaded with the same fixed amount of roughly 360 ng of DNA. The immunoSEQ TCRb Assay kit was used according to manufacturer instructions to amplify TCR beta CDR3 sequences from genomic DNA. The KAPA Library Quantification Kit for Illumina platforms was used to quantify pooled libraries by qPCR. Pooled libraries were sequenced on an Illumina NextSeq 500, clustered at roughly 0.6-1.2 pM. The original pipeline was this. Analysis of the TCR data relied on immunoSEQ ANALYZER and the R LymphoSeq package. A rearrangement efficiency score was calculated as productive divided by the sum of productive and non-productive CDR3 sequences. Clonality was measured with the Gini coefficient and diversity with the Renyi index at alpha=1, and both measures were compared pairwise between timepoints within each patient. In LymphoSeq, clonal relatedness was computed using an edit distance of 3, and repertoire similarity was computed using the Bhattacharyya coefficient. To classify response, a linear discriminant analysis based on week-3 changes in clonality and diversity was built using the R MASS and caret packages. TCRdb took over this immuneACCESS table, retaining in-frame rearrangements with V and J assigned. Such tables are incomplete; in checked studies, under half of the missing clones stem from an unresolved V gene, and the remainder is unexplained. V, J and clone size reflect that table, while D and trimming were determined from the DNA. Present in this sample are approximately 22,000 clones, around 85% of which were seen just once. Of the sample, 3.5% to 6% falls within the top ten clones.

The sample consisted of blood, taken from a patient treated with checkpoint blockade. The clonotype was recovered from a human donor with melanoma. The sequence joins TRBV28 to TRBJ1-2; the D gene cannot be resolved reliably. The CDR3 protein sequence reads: CASSTPGSGYTF. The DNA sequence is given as TGTGCCAGCAGTACACCGGGGAGTGGCTACACCTTC.